This TCR beta chain comes out of a study of early stage breast cancer tumors. The overall study: Of some 17 invasive breast tumors, twelve were hormone receptor-positive, HER2-negative. About 8 ER+/PR+/HER2- tumors were invasive ductal; a few were invasive lobular. General study findings and limits: Enriched TCRB sequences shared across patients were mostly commonly generated sequences. Tumors had approximately 2.5-fold higher T cell density than normal breast.

A remark on this clone: Antigen specificity is unknown.

This CDR3 spans 15 amino acids. The germline V gene has CDR1 SGHTA and CDR2 FQGNSA. V was pared by 1 base and J by 3 bases, with 12 bases between. TCRdb's table, derived via immunoSEQ multiplex PCR, lists solely in-frame clones and lacks some. Of roughly 58,000 clones in the sample, just over 90% were seen once. Sequencing was performed on blood. The receptor comes from a person between 65 and 79 years old with breast cancer. The J gene is TRBJ1-2, the V gene TRBV7-2; D gene uncertain. CDR3 sequence: CASSLVRGRYYGYTF. CDR3 nucleotide sequence: TGTGCCAGCAGCTTAGTAAGAGGGAGGTACTATGGCTACACCTTC. Full variable domain (outside the CDR3, taken from reference TRBV7-2 and TRBJ1-2): GAGVSQSPSNKVTEKGKDVELRCDPISGHTALYWYRQSLGQGLEFLIYFQGNSAPDKSGLPSDRFSAERTGGSVSTLTIQRTQQEDSAVYLCASSLVRGRYYGYTFGSGTRLTVV.